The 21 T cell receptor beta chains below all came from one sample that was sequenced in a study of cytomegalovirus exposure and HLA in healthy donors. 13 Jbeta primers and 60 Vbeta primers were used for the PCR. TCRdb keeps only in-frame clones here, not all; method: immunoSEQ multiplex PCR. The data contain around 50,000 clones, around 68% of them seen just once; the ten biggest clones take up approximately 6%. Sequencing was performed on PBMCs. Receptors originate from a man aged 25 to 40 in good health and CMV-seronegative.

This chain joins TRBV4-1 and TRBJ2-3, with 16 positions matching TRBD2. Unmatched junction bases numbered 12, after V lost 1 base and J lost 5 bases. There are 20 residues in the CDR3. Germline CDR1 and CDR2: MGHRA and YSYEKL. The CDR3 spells CASSQGRVGTSGRGRDTQYF. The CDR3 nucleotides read TGCGCCAGCAGCCAAGGAAGGGTTGGGACTAGCGGGAGGGGTCGAGATACGCAGTATTTT.

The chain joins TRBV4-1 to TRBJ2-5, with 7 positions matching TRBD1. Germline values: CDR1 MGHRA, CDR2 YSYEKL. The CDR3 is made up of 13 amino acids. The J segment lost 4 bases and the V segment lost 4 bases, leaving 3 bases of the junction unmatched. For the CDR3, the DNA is TGCGCCAGCAGCCTACCAGGGGGAGAGACCCAGTACTTC. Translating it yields CASSLPGGETQYF.

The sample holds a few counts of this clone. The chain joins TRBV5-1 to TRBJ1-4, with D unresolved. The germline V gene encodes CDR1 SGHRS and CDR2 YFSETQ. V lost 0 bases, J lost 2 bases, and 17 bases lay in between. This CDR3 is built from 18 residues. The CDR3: CASSLDCTPTGTNEKLFF. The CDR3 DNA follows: TGCGCCAGCAGCTTGGATTGCACACCAACGGGGACTAATGAAAAACTGTTTTTT. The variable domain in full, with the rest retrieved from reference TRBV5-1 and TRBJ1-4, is KAGVTQTPRYLIKTRGQQVTLSCSPISGHRSVSWYQQTPGQGLQFLFEYFSETQRNKGNFPGRFSGRQFSNSRSEMNVSTLELGDSALYLCASSLDCTPTGTNEKLFFGSGTQLSVL.

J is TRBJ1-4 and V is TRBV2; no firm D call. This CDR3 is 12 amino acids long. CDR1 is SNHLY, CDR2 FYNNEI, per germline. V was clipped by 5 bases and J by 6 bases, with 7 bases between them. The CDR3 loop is CASSSGYEKLFF. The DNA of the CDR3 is TGTGCCAGCAGTTCGGGGTATGAAAAACTGTTTTTT.

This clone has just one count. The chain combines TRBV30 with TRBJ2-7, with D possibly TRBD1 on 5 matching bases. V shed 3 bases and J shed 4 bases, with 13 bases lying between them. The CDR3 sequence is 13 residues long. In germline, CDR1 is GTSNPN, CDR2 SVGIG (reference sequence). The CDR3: CAWSPGLRYEQYF. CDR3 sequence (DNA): TGTGCCTGGAGCCCAGGGCTTCGTTACGAGCAGTACTTC.

The chain's CDR3 is CASSSRRGREDTQYF. Written as DNA, the CDR3 is TGTGCCAGCAGCTCCCGTCGCGGGAGGGAAGATACGCAGTATTTT. The chain employs TRBV11-3 and TRBJ2-3; the match to TRBD2 covers 9 bases. With V trimmed by 4 bases and J by 5 bases, 7 bases remained unmatched. The CDR3 length is 15 residues. In germline, CDR1 is SGHNT, CDR2 YENEEA. Supplemented by reference TRBV11-3 and TRBJ2-3, the full variable domain reads EAGVVQSPRYKIIEKKQPVAFWCNPISGHNTLYWYLQNLGQGPELLIRYENEEAVDDSQLPKDRFSAERLKGVDSTLKIQPAELGDSAVYLCASSSRRGREDTQYFGPGTRLTVL.

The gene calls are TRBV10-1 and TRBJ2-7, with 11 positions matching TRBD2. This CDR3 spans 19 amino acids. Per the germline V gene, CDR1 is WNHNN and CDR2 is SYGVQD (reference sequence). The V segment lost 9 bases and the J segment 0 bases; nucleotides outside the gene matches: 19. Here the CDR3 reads CASSDRGLAGLHPSYEQYF. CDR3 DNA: TGCGCCAGTAGCGATAGAGGACTAGCGGGCCTCCATCCCTCCTACGAGCAGTACTTC.

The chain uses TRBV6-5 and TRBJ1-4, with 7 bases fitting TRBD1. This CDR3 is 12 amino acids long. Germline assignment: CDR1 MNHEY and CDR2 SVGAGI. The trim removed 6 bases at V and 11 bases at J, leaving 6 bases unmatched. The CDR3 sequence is CASSSPQGKLFF. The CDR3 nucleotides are TGTGCCAGCAGCAGCCCACAGGGGAAACTGTTTTTT.

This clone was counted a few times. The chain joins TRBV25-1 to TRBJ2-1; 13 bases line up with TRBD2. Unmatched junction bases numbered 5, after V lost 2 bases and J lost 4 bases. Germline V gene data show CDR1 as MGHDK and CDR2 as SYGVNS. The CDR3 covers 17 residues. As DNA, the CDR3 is TGTGCCAGCAGTGAAGTCACTAGCGGGAGGGGATACAATGAGCAGTTCTTC. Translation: CASSEVTSGRGYNEQFF.

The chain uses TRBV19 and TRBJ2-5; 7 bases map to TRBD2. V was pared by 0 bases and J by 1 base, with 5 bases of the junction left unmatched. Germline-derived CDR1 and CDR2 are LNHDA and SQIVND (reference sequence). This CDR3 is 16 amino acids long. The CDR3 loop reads CASSIDGSGLQETQYF. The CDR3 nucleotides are TGTGCCAGTAGTATAGACGGTAGCGGGCTCCAAGAGACCCAGTACTTC.

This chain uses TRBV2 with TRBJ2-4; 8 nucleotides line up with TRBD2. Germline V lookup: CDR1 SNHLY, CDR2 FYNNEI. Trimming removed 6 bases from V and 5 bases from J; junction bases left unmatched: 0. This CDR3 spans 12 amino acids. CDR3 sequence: CASRLAENIQYF. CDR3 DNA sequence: TGTGCCAGCAGACTAGCGGAAAACATTCAGTACTTC.

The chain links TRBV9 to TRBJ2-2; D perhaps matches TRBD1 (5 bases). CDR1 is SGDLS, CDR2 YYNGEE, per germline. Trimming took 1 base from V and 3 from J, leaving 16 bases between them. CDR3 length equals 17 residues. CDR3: CASSVPLTAGDTGELFF. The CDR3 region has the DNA TGTGCCAGCAGCGTACCTTTGACAGCAGGTGACACCGGGGAGCTGTTTTTT.

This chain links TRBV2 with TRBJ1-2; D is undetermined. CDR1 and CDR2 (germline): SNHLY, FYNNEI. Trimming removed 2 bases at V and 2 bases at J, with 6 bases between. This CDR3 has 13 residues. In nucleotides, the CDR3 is TGTGCCAGCAGTGAAAGCCTAAACTATGGCTACACCTTC. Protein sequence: CASSESLNYGYTF.

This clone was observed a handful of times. CDR3 residues: CASSLATGLNYEQYF. CDR3 coding DNA: TGTGCCAGCAGCTTAGCGACAGGCTTAAACTACGAGCAGTACTTC. The chain uses TRBV11-3 and TRBJ2-7, with a possible D match to TRBD1 (6 bases). Trimming cost V 1 base and J 3 bases, with 13 bases left between them. The CDR3 has 15 residues. Looked up from germline, CDR1 is SGHNT and CDR2 is YENEEA.

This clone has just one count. This chain's CDR3 is CASSSGSRGGYTF. CDR3 DNA: TGTGCCAGCAGTTCCGGGTCCCGTGGGGGCTACACCTTC. The J gene is TRBJ1-2, the V gene TRBV6-5; D is unresolved. Trimming took off 4 bases at V and 8 bases at J, with 14 bases between the two ends. This CDR3 region has 13 residues. CDR1 is MNHEY, CDR2 SVGAGI, per germline.

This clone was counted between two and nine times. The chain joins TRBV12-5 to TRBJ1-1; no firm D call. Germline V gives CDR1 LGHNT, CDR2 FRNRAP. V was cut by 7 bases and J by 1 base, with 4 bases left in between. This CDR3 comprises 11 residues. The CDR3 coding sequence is TGTGCTAGTGTCGGGAACACTGAAGCTTTCTTT. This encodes CASVGNTEAFF.

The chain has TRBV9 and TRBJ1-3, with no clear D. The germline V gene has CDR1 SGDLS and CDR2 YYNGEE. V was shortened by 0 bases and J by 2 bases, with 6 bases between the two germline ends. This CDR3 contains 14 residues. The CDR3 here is CASSVAGAGNTIYF. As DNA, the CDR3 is TGTGCCAGCAGCGTAGCCGGGGCTGGAAACACCATATATTTT. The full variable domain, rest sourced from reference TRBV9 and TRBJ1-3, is DSGVTQTPKHLITATGQRVTLRCSPRSGDLSVYWYQQSLDQGLQFLIQYYNGEERAKGNILERFSAQQFPDLHSELNLSSLELGDSALYFCASSVAGAGNTIYFGEGSWLTVV.

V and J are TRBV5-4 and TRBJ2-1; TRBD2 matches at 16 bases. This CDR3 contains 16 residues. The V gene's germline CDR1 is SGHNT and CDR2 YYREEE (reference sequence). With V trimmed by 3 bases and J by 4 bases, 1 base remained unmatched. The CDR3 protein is CASSWGLAGGYNEQFF. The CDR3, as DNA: TGTGCCAGCAGCTGGGGACTAGCGGGAGGGTACAATGAGCAGTTCTTC.

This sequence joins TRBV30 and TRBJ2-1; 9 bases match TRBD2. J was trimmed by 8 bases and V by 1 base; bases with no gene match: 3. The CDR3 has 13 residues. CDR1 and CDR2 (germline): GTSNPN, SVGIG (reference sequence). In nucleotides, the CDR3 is TGTGCCTGGAGTGCTAGCGGGATGCATGAGCAGTTCTTC. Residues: CAWSASGMHEQFF. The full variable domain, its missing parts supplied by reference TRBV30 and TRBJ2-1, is SQTIHQWPATLVQPVGSPLSLECTVEGTSNPNLYWYRQAAGRGLQLLFYSVGIGQISSEVPQNLSASRPQDRQFILSSKKLLLSDSGFYLCAWSASGMHEQFFGPGTRLTVL.

CDR3: CAWSGSTSGGYTF. DNA for the CDR3: TGTGCCTGGAGTGGAAGCACTTCGGGTGGCTACACCTTC. This sequence joins TRBV30 and TRBJ1-2; D uncertain. The CDR3 has 13 amino acids. From germline, CDR1 is GTSNPN and CDR2 SVGIG (reference sequence). Trimming stripped 1 base from V and 7 bases from J, with 13 bases between.

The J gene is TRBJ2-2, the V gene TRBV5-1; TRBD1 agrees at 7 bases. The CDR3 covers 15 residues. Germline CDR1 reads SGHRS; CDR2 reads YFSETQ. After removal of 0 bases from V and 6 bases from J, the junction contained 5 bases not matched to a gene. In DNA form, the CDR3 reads TGCGCCAGCAGCTTGGACTACAGGGGCGCCGGGGAGCTGTTTTTT. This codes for CASSLDYRGAGELFF.